Listed below are T cell receptor beta chains from one sample, sequenced in a study of cytomegalovirus exposure and HLA in healthy donors. The method was immunoSEQ multiplex PCR; TCRdb's version includes in-frame clones alone and lacks a portion of them. This sample has around 130,000 clones, with over 6.5% found just once. Sequenced: PBMCs. The source of these receptors is a woman between 40 and 55 years old in good health and CMV-seropositive. The CDR3 runs from the conserved cysteine through the conserved F or W. Each record gives: CDR3 protein, CDR3 DNA, J gene, D gene, clone size, V gene. The D gene is left open where the match is weak. Size values are once, few and many counts, or a class for expanded clones, and some rows have none.

CASSLDREREAFF TGTGCCAGCAGTCTCGACAGGGAGCGCGAAGCTTTCTTT TRBJ1-1 TRBD1 - TRBV6-5
CASSLGPGTGYTEAFF TGTGCCAGCAGCTTGGGTCCCGGGACAGGGTACACTGAAGCTTTCTTT TRBJ1-1 TRBD1 few TRBV5-5
CASSLGLSGGAEQFF TGTGCCAGCAGCTTAGGATTATCCGGGGGGGCCGAGCAGTTCTTC TRBJ2-1 TRBD2 few TRBV11-2
CASSLVGRGKSPLHF TGTGCCAGCAGCTTGGTGGGCAGGGGAAAATCACCCCTCCACTTT TRBJ1-6 - few TRBV5-6
CASGYRDSPYGYTF TGTGCTAGTGGTTACCGGGACAGCCCCTATGGCTACACCTTC TRBJ1-2 TRBD1 few TRBV12-5
CASRKMGGNEQFF TGTGCCAGCAGAAAAATGGGGGGAAATGAGCAGTTCTTC TRBJ2-1 - few TRBV6-5
CASSLSGDTEAFF TGTGCCAGCAGCTTATCAGGGGACACTGAAGCTTTCTTT TRBJ1-1 - few TRBV11-2
CASTDQGLSNQPQHF TGTGCCAGCACCGACCAGGGTTTGAGCAATCAGCCCCAGCATTTT TRBJ1-5 - - TRBV18
CAIRGQGGNTEAFF TGTGCCATCAGGGGACAGGGGGGGAACACTGAAGCTTTCTTT TRBJ1-1 TRBD1 few TRBV10-3
CASSFRGGYEQYF TGTGCCAGCAGCTTCCGGGGTGGTTACGAGCAGTACTTC TRBJ2-7 - few TRBV5-8
CASRPTGANTGELFF TGTGCCAGCAGGCCAACAGGGGCGAACACCGGGGAGCTGTTTTTT TRBJ2-2 TRBD1 few TRBV14
CASSPGQVIYEQYF TGTGCCAGTAGTCCAGGACAGGTTATCTACGAGCAGTACTTC TRBJ2-7 TRBD1 - TRBV19
CASLGGLAGLGQPPGANVLTF TGTGCCAGCCTTGGGGGACTAGCGGGTCTAGGGCAACCCCCTGGGGCCAACGTCCTGACTTTC TRBJ2-6 TRBD2 - TRBV2
CASSEAGVKNYGYTF TGTGCCAGCAGTGAAGCAGGGGTTAAGAACTATGGCTACACCTTC TRBJ1-2 - - TRBV6-1
CASSSMGQGAVPLHF TGTGCCAGCAGCTCCATGGGACAGGGGGCCGTCCCCCTCCACTTT TRBJ1-6 TRBD1 few TRBV5-5
CASSESTGHGGETQYF TGCGCCAGCAGTGAGTCGACGGGCCATGGGGGGGAGACCCAGTACTTC TRBJ2-5 - few TRBV10-1
CASSRVRGGNTEAFF TGCGCCAGCAGCCGGGTCCGGGGGGGCAACACTGAAGCTTTCTTT TRBJ1-1 - few TRBV5-1
CASSIPPETTDTQYF TGTGCCAGCAGCATACCCCCGGAGACCACAGATACGCAGTATTTT TRBJ2-3 - - TRBV7-9
CASSFGVLNTEAFF TGTGCCAGCAGCTTCGGGGTCCTGAACACTGAAGCTTTCTTT TRBJ1-1 - - TRBV11-2
CASSHVGGGDTQYF TGCGCCAGCAGCCACGTAGGGGGGGGAGATACGCAGTATTTT TRBJ2-3 - few TRBV4-1
CASTSREGQYF TGTGCCAGCACCTCGAGGGAGGGGCAGTATTTT TRBJ2-3 TRBD2 - TRBV6-6
CAWSAVTGVSTVSYNEQFF TGTGCCTGGAGTGCGGTGACAGGGGTCTCCACAGTCTCCTACAATGAGCAGTTCTTC TRBJ2-1 TRBD1 few TRBV30
CAWRGLSSYEQYF TGTGCCTGGAGGGGGCTGAGCTCCTACGAGCAGTACTTC TRBJ2-7 - few TRBV30
CASSRDRSYNEQFF TGCGCCAGCAGCCGGGACAGGAGCTACAATGAGCAGTTCTTC TRBJ2-1 TRBD1 - TRBV5-1
CASSRGQAIERNTEAFF TGTGCCAGCAGCAGGGGACAAGCAATCGAACGGAACACTGAAGCTTTCTTT TRBJ1-1 - - TRBV5-4
CASSQDRRGDSSYEQYF TGTGCCAGCAGCCAAGATAGGAGGGGGGACAGCTCCTACGAGCAGTACTTC TRBJ2-7 - few TRBV4-2